This TCR beta chain was documented in a study of Ad26.COV2.S vaccination and SARS-CoV-2 variants. The treatment here: some 20 received Ad26.COV2.S at low or high dose, single or two shots; 5 received placebo; per-sample allocation not given. Sample collection was performed on day 63 after the first vaccine or placebo injection. Cohort 1b enrolled adults aged 18-55 years in Boston. SARS-CoV-2 spike from the Wuhan strain was encoded by the vaccine, an Ad26 vector. With respect to this clone: Its target is not known.

Per germline, CDR1 SGHVS and CDR2 FQNEAQ. The CDR3 contains 16 residues. V was trimmed by 5 bases and J by 1 base, leaving 17 bases between them. Clones were read by immunoSEQ multiplex PCR, and TCRdb kept only the in-frame ones, dropping some. Of roughly 510,000 clones listed, around nine tenths are singletons. Whole-study results and caveats: Analyses that measured TCR breadth and depth may have underestimated total T cell responses.

The chain employs TRBV7-8 and TRBJ1-1, with D possibly being TRBD1 (5 bases). The receptor comes from a person between 18 and 65 years old who received the Ad26.COV2.S COVID-19 vaccine or a placebo. Sequenced here: peripheral blood, sampled in a trial of Ad26.COV2.S vaccine versus placebo. This CDR3 is CASSREPGDRNTEAFF. The CDR3, as DNA: TGTGCCAGCAGCCGAGAGCCGGGGGACCGGAACACTGAAGCTTTCTTT.